This passage covers 9 T cell receptor beta chains from one sample sequenced in a study of T cell repertoires in cytomegalovirus infection. TCRdb passed the reads through MiXCR, listing each CDR3 protein once. This table holds over 120,000 distinct CDR3 sequences, approximately 30% found once. The antigens of these receptors remain unknown. The starting material was CD8+ T cells from cultured PBMCs, obtained from culture after CMV antigen stimulation. The receptors originated from a human donor in good health (CMV status not recorded). Some clones in this sample may be carry-over from other donors' samples.

This clonotype was counted only a few times. This chain uses TRBV7-9 with TRBJ1-4; perhaps TRBD1 as D (6 bases). This CDR3 is 16 amino acids long. Germline V gene sequence: CDR1 SEHNR, CDR2 FQNEAQ (reference sequence). V was pared by 4 bases and J by 0 bases, with 12 bases between. CDR3: CASSSNRDSTNEKLFF. The CDR3 bases are TGTGCCAGCAGCTCGAACAGGGATTCAACTAATGAAAAACTGTTTTTT. The variable domain in full, completed from reference TRBV7-9 and TRBJ1-4, reads DTGVSQNPRHKITKRGQNVTFRCDPISEHNRLYWYRQTLGQGPEFLTYFQNEAQLEKSRLLSDRFSAERPKGSFSTLEIQRTEQGDSAMYLCASSSNRDSTNEKLFFGSGTQLSVL.

This clonotype was picked up a small number of times. CDR3 in amino acids: CASSLWVTENTGELFF. In DNA form, the CDR3 reads TGTGCCAGCAGCTTGTGGGTCACAGAGAACACCGGGGAGCTGTTTTTT. The genes are TRBV7-8 and TRBJ2-2; D is undetermined. The CDR3 runs to 16 residues. Germline-derived CDR1 and CDR2 are SGHVS and FQNEAQ. Trimming took 3 bases from V and 1 from J, leaving 12 bases between them.

This clonotype was detected ten times or more. The chain employs TRBV6-1 and TRBJ2-7, with 7 bases that match TRBD1. The CDR3 length is 13 residues. Trimming took 6 bases from V and 3 from J; bases not matched to a gene: 5. Looked up from germline, CDR1 is MNHNS and CDR2 is SASEGT. The CDR3 loop reads CASRQGQFYEQYF. CDR3 bases: TGTGCCAGCAGACAGGGACAGTTCTACGAGCAGTACTTC.

This rearrangement joins TRBV7-9 to TRBJ2-4; D is undetermined. Germline V CDR1 and CDR2: SEHNR, FQNEAQ (reference sequence). The CDR3 contains 13 residues. V gave up 5 bases and J gave up 3 bases, with 8 bases separating them. The CDR3: CASSPQVKNIQYF. CDR3 coding DNA: TGTGCCAGCAGCCCTCAAGTCAAAAACATTCAGTACTTC.

The chain employs TRBV11-2 and TRBJ1-4; D is unresolved. Germline CDR1 and CDR2: SGHAT and FQNNGV. V lost 1 base and J 15 bases, leaving 15 bases between the germline ends. The CDR3 loop spans 13 amino acids. CDR3 region: CASSLGVYPEVFF. The CDR3 bases are TGTGCCAGCAGCTTAGGGGTGTACCCCGAGGTGTTTTTT.

At least ten counts were recorded for this clonotype. The chain employs TRBV7-6 and TRBJ2-2, with 8 nucleotides matching TRBD1. The V gene's germline CDR1 is SGHVS and CDR2 FNYEAQ. This CDR3 is built from 13 residues. The V segment lost 5 bases and the J segment 6 bases; nucleotides outside the gene matches: 2. The CDR3 spells CASSDRGPGELFF. For the CDR3, the DNA is TGTGCCAGCAGCGACAGGGGACCCGGGGAGCTGTTTTTT.

About this clonotype: This could be a read error, since a much larger clone is one nucleotide away. CDR3 loop: CASQGGLNIEAFF. The CDR3 DNA sequence: TGTGCCAGTCAGGGAGGTCTGAACATTGAAGCTTTCTTT. The V and J genes are TRBV19 and TRBJ1-1, with D tentatively TRBD1 (5 bases). Germline V gives CDR1 LNHDA, CDR2 SQIVND (reference sequence). The CDR3 sequence is 13 residues long.

The chain couples TRBV9 to TRBJ2-3, with unresolved D. V shed 0 bases and J shed 6 bases, with 5 bases lying between them. This CDR3 comprises 12 residues. Germline V gives CDR1 SGDLS, CDR2 YYNGEE. CDR3 amino acids: CASSVVGDTQYF. CDR3 sequence (DNA): TGTGCCAGCAGCGTAGTGGGGGATACGCAGTATTTT. The full variable domain, its missing parts supplied by reference TRBV9 and TRBJ2-3, is DSGVTQTPKHLITATGQRVTLRCSPRSGDLSVYWYQQSLDQGLQFLIQYYNGEERAKGNILERFSAQQFPDLHSELNLSSLELGDSALYFCASSVVGDTQYFGPGTRLTVL.

V usage is TRBV5-5 and J usage is TRBJ1-3, with D hard to call. Trimming left V 5 bases short and J 1 base short, with 22 bases between. The CDR3 has 18 residues. The germline gives CDR1 SGHKS, CDR2 YYEKEE (reference sequence). CDR3 loop: CASRGPEGYSYSGNTIYF. CDR3 DNA: TGTGCCAGCAGAGGCCCTGAGGGCTACTCCTATTCTGGAAACACCATATATTTT.